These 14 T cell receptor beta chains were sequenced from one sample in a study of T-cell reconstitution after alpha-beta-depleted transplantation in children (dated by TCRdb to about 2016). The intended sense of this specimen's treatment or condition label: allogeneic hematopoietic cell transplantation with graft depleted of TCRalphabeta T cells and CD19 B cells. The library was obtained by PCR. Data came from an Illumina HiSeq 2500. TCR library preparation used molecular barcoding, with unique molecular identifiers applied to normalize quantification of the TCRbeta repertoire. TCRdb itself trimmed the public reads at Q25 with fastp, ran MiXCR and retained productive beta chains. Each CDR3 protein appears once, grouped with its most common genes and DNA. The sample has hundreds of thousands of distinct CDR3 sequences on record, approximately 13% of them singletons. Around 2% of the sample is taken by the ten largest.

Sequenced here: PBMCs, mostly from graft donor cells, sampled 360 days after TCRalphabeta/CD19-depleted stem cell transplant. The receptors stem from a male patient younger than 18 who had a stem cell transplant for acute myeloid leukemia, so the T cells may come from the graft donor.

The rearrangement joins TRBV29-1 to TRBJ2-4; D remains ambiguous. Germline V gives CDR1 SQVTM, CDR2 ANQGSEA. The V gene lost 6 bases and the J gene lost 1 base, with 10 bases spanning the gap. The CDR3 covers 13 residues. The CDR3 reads CSVALTAKNIQYF. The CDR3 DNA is TGCAGCGTCGCCCTTACGGCCAAAAACATTCAGTACTTC.

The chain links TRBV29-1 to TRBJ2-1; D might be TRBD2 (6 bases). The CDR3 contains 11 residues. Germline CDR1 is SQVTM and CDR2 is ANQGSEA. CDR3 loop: CGLRGNNEQFF. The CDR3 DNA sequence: TGCGGACTCCGGGGGAACAATGAGCAGTTCTTC.

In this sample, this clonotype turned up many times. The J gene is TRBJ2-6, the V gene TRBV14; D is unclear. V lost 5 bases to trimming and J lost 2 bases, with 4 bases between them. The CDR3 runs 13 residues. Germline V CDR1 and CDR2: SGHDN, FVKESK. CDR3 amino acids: CASSGTGANVLTF. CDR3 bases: TGTGCCAGCAGCGGGACTGGGGCCAACGTCCTGACTTTC.

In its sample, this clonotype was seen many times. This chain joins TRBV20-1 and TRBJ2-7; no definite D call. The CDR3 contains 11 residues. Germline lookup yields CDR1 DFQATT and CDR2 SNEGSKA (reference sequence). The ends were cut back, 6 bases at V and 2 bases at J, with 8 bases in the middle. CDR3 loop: CSARRAYEQYF. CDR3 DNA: TGCAGTGCCCGCCGGGCCTACGAGCAGTACTTC.

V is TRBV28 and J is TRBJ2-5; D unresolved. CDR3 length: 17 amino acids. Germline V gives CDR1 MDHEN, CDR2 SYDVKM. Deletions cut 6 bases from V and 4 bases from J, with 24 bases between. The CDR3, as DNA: TGTGCCAGCAGCTGGAATGGGGTAGCCGATTATGGAGAGACCCAGTACTTC. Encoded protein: CASSWNGVADYGETQYF.

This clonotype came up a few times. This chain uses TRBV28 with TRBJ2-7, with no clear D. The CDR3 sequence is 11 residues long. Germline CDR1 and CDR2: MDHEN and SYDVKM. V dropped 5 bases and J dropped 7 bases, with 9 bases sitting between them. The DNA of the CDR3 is TGTGCCAGCAGTCGGCCTGGGGAGCAGTACTTC. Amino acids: CASSRPGEQYF.

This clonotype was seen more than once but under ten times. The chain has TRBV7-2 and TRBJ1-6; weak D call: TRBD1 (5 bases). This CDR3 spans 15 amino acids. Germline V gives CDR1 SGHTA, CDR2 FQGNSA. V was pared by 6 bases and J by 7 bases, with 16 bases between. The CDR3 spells CASSSGSRGNSPLHF. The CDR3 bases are TGTGCCAGCAGTTCCGGGAGCCGGGGGAATTCACCCCTCCACTTT.

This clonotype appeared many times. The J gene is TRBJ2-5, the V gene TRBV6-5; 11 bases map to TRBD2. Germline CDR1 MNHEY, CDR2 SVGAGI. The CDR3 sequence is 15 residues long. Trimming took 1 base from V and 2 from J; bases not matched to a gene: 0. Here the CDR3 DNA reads TGTGCCAGCAGTTACTGGACTAGCGGGCAAGAGACCCAGTACTTC. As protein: CASSYWTSGQETQYF.

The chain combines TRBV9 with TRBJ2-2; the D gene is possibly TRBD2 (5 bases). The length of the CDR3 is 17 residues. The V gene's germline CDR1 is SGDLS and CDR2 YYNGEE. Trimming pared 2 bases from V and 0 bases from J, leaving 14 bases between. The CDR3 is CASSVRSAVSNTGELFF. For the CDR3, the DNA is TGTGCCAGCAGCGTTAGATCAGCGGTATCGAACACCGGGGAGCTGTTTTTT.

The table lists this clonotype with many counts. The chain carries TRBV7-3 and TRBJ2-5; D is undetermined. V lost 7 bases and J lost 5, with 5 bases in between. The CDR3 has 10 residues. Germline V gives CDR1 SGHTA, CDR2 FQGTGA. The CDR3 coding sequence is TGTGCCAGCACCGAGGAGACCCAGTACTTC. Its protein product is CASTEETQYF.

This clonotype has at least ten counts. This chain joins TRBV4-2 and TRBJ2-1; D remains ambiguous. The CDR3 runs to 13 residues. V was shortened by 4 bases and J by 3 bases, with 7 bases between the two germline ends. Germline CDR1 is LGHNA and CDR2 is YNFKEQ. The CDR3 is CASSPASYNEQFF. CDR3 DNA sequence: TGTGCCAGCAGCCCAGCCAGCTACAATGAGCAGTTCTTC.

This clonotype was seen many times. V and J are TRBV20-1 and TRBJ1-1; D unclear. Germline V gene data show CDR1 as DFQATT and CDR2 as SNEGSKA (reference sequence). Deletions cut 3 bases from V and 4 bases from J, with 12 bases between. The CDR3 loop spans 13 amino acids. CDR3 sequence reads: CSARRSQGTEAFF. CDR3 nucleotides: TGCAGTGCTAGGAGGTCGCAAGGCACTGAAGCTTTCTTT.

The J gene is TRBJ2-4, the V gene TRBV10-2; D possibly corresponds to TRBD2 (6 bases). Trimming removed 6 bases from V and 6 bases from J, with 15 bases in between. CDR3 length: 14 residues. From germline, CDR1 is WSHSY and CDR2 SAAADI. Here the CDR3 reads CASRWPGLLNIQYF. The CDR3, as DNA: TGCGCCAGCAGATGGCCGGGACTTCTAAACATTCAGTACTTC.

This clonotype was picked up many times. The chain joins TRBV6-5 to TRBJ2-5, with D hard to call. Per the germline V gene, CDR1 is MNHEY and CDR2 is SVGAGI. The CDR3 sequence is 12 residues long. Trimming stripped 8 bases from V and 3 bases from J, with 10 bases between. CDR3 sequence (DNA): TGTGCCAGCGGCCTCGTGGAAGAGACCCAGTACTTC. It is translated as CASGLVEETQYF.